The rows below give T cell receptor beta chains drawn from one sample of a study of cytomegalovirus exposure and HLA in healthy donors. The method was immunoSEQ multiplex PCR; TCRdb's version includes in-frame clones alone and lacks a portion of them. The sample includes under 95,000 clones, about two thirds of them seen just once. Sequenced material: PBMCs. These receptors were obtained from a woman in her thirties or forties in good health and CMV-seropositive. The CDR3 runs from the conserved cysteine through the conserved F or W. The D gene is left open where the match is weak. Rows may omit the clone size; those that give it use once, few, many or a size class.

D gene	V gene	J gene	clone size	CDR3 protein	CDR3 DNA
NA	TRBV5-4	TRBJ2-7	NA	CASSSVTPYEQYF	TGTGCCAGCAGCTCCGTGACTCCCTACGAGCAGTACTTC
NA	TRBV19	TRBJ2-7	NA	CASSIAWSSYEQYF	TGTGCCAGTAGTATAGCCTGGAGCTCCTACGAGCAGTACTTC
TRBD2	TRBV6-1	TRBJ2-1	medium-sized	CASTGDGGGGNEQFF	TGTGCCAGCACTGGGGACGGGGGGGGTGGAAATGAGCAGTTCTTC
TRBD1	TRBV9	TRBJ1-2	NA	CASSVEVQGVGYTF	TGTGCCAGCAGCGTAGAAGTACAGGGGGTTGGCTACACCTTC
NA	TRBV11-2	TRBJ2-3	few	CASSFLSSSDTQYF	TGTGCCAGCAGCTTTCTAAGTAGTTCAGATACGCAGTATTTT
NA	TRBV4-1	TRBJ1-2	once	CASSQGGREYGYTF	TGCGCCAGCAGCCAAGGTGGCAGGGAATATGGCTACACCTTC
TRBD1	TRBV15	TRBJ2-7	NA	CATSRQGTEFTYEQYF	TGTGCCACCAGCAGGCAGGGGACAGAGTTTACCTACGAGCAGTACTTC
TRBD2	TRBV13	TRBJ2-7	few	CASSLDGLAGTYEQYF	TGTGCCAGCAGCCTCGATGGACTAGCGGGGACCTACGAGCAGTACTTC
NA	TRBV9	TRBJ1-2	NA	CASSQTGTLRYPNGYTF	TGTGCCAGCAGTCAAACAGGGACCCTGCGCTATCCCAATGGCTACACCTTC
TRBD1	TRBV11-3	TRBJ2-7	NA	CASSPSPTGNEQYF	TGTGCCAGCAGCCCGAGCCCGACAGGGAATGAGCAGTACTTC
NA	TRBV6-5	TRBJ2-3	few	CASNQPGETDTQYF	TGTGCCAGCAACCAACCGGGAGAAACAGATACGCAGTATTTT
NA	TRBV5-4	TRBJ1-1	NA	CASSLDSMNTEAFF	TGTGCCAGCAGCTTGGACAGCATGAACACTGAAGCTTTCTTT
NA	TRBV5-1	TRBJ2-1	NA	CASQPGGAYNEQFF	TGCGCCAGCCAGCCGGGGGGCGCCTACAATGAGCAGTTCTTC
TRBD1	TRBV10-2	TRBJ2-7	NA	CASRDRVLYEQYF	TGCGCCAGCAGGGACAGGGTATTGTACGAGCAGTACTTC
NA	TRBV6-5	TRBJ2-1	once	CASSYGTSYNEQFF	TGTGCCAGCAGTTACGGAACTAGTTACAATGAGCAGTTCTTC
NA	TRBV19	TRBJ1-2	NA	CASSTSTGPGYTF	TGTGCCAGTAGTACATCCACAGGGCCCGGCTACACCTTC
TRBD2	TRBV19	TRBJ2-5	few	CASSIGLGGGQETQYF	TGTGCCAGTAGTATTGGCCTCGGGGGGGGACAAGAGACCCAGTACTTC
NA	TRBV5-1	TRBJ2-1	NA	CASSLGGTGSNNEQFF	TGCGCCAGCAGCTTGGGTGGAACCGGGTCAAACAATGAGCAGTTCTTC
NA	TRBV6-1	TRBJ2-1	once	CASKREGDSYNEQFF	TGTGCCAGCAAACGAGAGGGGGACTCCTACAATGAGCAGTTCTTC
TRBD2	TRBV5-6	TRBJ2-6	NA	CASSPQVAGLSGANVLTF	TGTGCCAGCAGCCCGCAGGTAGCGGGACTCTCTGGGGCCAACGTCCTGACTTTC
NA	TRBV30	TRBJ1-2	NA	CAWSVGLRLNYGYTF	TGTGCCTGGAGTGTAGGACTGCGCCTTAACTATGGCTACACCTTC
NA	TRBV7-6	TRBJ1-6	NA	CASSWAGPGGNSPLHF	TGTGCCAGCAGCTGGGCGGGCCCCGGTGGTAATTCACCCCTCCACTTT
NA	TRBV14	TRBJ1-2	NA	CASSQGAQFYGYTF	TGTGCCAGCAGCCAAGGGGCCCAGTTCTATGGCTACACCTTC
TRBD1	TRBV5-5	TRBJ2-7	NA	CASSGDRGAYEQYF	TGTGCCAGCAGCGGCGACAGGGGGGCCTACGAGCAGTACTTC
TRBD2	TRBV5-1	TRBJ2-1	NA	CASSLAGTSSVLNEQFF	TGCGCCAGCAGCTTGGCCGGGACTAGCAGCGTCCTCAATGAGCAGTTCTTC
TRBD2	TRBV29-1	TRBJ2-5	NA	CSEVGTGGETQYF	TGCAGCGAGGTCGGAACGGGGGGGGAGACCCAGTACTTC
TRBD2	TRBV6-5	TRBJ2-2	once	CASTLAGGHTGELFF	TGTGCCAGCACCCTAGCGGGGGGCCACACCGGGGAGCTGTTTTTT
NA	TRBV19	TRBJ1-1	NA	CASSTTAKGTEAFF	TGTGCCAGTAGTACAACAGCGAAGGGGACTGAAGCTTTCTTT
NA	TRBV30	TRBJ1-1	NA	CAWSVRGRDTEAFF	TGTGCCTGGAGTGTTCGGGGAAGAGACACTGAAGCTTTCTTT